This T cell receptor (beta chain) comes out of a study of human T cells and chemical hapten exposure. Study context: Researchers reported sensitizing a roughly 2 cm by roughly 2 cm upper inner arm skin site with 2% DPC. Readings were taken at 6 days from patch tests that had applied 0.01% DPC to the upper back.

In the authors' methods: Across samples, TCR counts had a median of roughly 96,000 and ranged from about 23,224 to 690,600. In TCRdb, the RACE reads were re-called with MiXCR into one record per CDR3 protein. What appears here as the V and J calls and clone size reflects TCRdb's work, not the paper's. The table shows about 99,000 distinct CDR3 sequences, with around 12% occurring only once. The time point denotes: patch test 1, 2 weeks after DPC sensitization. Treatment denoted: therapeutic diphenylcyclopropenone sensitization with weekly scalp DPC. The CDR3 runs to 14 residues. Deletions cut 7 bases from V and 0 bases from J, with 13 bases between. The germline V gene encodes CDR1 SGHKS and CDR2 YYEKEE (reference sequence).

The source was whole blood, collected in connection with sensitization to the hapten diphenylcyclopropenone (DPC). The sequence derives from a woman in her thirties or forties with alopecia areata. Some clones in this sample may be carry-over from other donors' samples. V and J are TRBV5-5 and TRBJ2-5; D uncertain. As DNA, the CDR3 is TGTGCCAGCGATCCCGCGGCACACCAAGAGACCCAGTACTTC. It specifies CASDPAAHQETQYF. Full variable domain (remainder filled in from reference TRBV5-5 and TRBJ2-5): DAGVTQSPTHLIKTRGQQVTLRCSPISGHKSVSWYQQVLGQGPQFIFQYYEKEERGRGNFPDRFSARQFPNYSSELNVNALLLGDSALYLCASDPAAHQETQYFGPGTRLLVL.